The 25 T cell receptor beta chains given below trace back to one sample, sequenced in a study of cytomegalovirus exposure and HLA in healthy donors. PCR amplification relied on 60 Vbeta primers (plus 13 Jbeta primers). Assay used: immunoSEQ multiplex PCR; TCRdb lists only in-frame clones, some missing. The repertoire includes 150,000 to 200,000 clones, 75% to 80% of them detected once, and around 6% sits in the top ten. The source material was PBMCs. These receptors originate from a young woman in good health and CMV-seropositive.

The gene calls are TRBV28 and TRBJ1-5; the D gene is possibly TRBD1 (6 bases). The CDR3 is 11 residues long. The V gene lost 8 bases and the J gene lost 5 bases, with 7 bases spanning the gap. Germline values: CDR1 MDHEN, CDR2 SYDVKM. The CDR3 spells CASRTDQPQHF. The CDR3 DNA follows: TGTGCCAGCCGGACAGATCAGCCCCAGCATTTT.

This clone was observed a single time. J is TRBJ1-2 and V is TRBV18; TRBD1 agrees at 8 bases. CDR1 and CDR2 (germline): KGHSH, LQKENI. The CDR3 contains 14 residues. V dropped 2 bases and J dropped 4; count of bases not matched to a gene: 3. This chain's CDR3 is CASSPKDRGYGYTF. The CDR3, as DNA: TGTGCCAGCTCACCAAAAGACAGGGGCTATGGCTACACCTTC.

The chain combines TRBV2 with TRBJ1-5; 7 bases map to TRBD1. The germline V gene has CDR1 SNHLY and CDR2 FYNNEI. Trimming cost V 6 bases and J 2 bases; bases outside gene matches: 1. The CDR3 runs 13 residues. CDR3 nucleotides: TGTGCCAGCAGAACAGGGGGCAATCAGCCCCAGCATTTT. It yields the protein CASRTGGNQPQHF.

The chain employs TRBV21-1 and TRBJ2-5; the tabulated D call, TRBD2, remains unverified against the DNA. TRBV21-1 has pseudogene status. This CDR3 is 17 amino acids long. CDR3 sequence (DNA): TGTGCCAGCAGCAAGATCGGCCTAGCGGGGTTAGAAGAGACCCAGTACTTC. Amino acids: CASSKIGLAGLEETQYF.

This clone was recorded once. The CDR3 sequence is CASSLARGLDEQYF. The CDR3 nucleotides are TGTGCCAGCAGCTTAGCGAGGGGGCTAGACGAGCAGTACTTC. The rearrangement links TRBV7-9 to TRBJ2-7; 7 bases match TRBD1. This CDR3 is built from 14 residues. V lost 0 bases and J lost 5; bases outside the gene matches: 4. Germline V gives CDR1 SEHNR, CDR2 FQNEAQ (reference sequence).

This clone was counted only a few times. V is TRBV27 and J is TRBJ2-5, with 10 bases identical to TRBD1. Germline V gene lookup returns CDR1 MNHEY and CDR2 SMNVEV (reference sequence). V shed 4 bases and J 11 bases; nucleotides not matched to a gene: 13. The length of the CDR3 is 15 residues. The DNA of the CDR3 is TGTGCCAGCAGTTCCCCCGGGACAGGGGTAGAAGAGCAGTACTTC. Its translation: CASSSPGTGVEEQYF.

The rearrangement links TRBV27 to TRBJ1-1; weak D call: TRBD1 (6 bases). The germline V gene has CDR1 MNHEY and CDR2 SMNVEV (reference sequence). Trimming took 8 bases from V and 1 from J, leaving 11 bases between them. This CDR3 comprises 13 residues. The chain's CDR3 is CASGTRPNTEAFF. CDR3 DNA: TGTGCCAGCGGGACACGGCCGAACACTGAAGCTTTCTTT.

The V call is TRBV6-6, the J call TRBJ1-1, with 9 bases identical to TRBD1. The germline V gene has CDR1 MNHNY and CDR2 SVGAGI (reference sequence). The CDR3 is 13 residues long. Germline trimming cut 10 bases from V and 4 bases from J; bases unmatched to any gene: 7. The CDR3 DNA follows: TGTGCCACGTACCGGGACAGGGCCACTGAAGCTTTCTTT. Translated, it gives CATYRDRATEAFF.

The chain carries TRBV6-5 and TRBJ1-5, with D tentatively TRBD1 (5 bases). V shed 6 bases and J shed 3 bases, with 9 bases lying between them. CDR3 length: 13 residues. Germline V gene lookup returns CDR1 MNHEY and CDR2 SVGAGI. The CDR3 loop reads CASRRTFNQPQHF. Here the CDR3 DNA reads TGTGCCAGCAGACGGACATTCAATCAGCCCCAGCATTTT.

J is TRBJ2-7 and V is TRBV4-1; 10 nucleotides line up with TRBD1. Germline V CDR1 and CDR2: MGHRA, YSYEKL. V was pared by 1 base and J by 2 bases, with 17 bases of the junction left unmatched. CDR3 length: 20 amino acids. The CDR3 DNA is TGCGCCAGCAGCCAAGGACCGGGACAGGGGTTAAGGACAATACCCTACGAGCAGTACTTC. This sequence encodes CASSQGPGQGLRTIPYEQYF.

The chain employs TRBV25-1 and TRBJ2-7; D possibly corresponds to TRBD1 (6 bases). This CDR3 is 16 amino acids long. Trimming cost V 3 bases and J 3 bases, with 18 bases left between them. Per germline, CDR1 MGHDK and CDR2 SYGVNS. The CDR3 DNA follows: TGTGCCAGCAGTGATGAGAGGGGACACAACCGCTACGAGCAGTACTTC. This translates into CASSDERGHNRYEQYF.

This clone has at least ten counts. The CDR3 DNA reads TGTGCCAGCAGTGCTCGCAGGGAGGCCTATGGCTACACCTTC. Translated, it gives CASSARREAYGYTF. The gene calls are TRBV2 and TRBJ1-2, with D possibly matching TRBD1 (5 bases). The V end lost 4 bases, the J end lost 4 bases, and 13 bases lay between the germline ends. CDR3 size: 14 residues. From germline, CDR1 is SNHLY and CDR2 FYNNEI.

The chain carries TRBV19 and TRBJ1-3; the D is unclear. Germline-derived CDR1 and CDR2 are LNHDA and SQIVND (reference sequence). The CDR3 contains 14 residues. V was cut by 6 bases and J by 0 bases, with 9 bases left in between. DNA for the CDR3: TGTGCCAGTAGCGAACAGAGCTCTGGAAACACCATATATTTT. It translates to CASSEQSSGNTIYF.

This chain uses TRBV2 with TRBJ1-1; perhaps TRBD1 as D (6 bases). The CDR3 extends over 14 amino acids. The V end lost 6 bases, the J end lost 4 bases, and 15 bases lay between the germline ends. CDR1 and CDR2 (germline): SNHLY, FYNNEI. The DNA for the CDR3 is TGTGCCAGCAGCCCGTGGCCACAGGGCACTGAAGCTTTCTTT. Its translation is CASSPWPQGTEAFF.

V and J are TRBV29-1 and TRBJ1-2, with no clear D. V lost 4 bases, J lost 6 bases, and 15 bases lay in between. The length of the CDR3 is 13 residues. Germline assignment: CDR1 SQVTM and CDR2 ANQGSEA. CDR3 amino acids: CSVVGLTRDGYTF. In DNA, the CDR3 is TGCAGCGTTGTCGGACTCACAAGGGATGGCTACACCTTC.

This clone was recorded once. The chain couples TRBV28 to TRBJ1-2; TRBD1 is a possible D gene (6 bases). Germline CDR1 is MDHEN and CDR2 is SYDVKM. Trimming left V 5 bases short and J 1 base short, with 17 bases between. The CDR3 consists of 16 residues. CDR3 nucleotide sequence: TGTGCCAGCAGTGGGGGGGGCGCAGGTGATAACTATGGCTACACCTTC. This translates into CASSGGGAGDNYGYTF.

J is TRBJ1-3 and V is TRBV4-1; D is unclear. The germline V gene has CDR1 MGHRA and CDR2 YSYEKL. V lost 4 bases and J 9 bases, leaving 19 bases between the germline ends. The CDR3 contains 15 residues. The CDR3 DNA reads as TGCGCCAGCAGCCGCAATCATACTAGGGAGGTCACCATATATTTT. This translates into CASSRNHTREVTIYF.

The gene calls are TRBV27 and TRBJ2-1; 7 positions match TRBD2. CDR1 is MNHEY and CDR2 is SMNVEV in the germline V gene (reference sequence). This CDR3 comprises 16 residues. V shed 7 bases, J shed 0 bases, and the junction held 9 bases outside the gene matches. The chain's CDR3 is CASTDGRHSSYNEQFF. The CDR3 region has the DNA TGTGCCAGCACGGACGGGAGGCACAGCTCCTACAATGAGCAGTTCTTC.

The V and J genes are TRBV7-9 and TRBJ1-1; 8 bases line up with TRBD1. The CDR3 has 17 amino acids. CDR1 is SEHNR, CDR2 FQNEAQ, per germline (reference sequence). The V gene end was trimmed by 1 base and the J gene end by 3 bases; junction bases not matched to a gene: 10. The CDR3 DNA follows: TGTGCCAGCAGCTTAGGGCACAGGGGGGGCATGGACACTGAAGCTTTCTTT. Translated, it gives CASSLGHRGGMDTEAFF.

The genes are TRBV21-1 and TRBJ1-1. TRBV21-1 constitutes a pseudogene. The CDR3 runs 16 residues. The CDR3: CASSKAPGDMNTEAFF. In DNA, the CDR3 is TGTGCCAGCAGCAAAGCGCCGGGGGATATGAACACTGAAGCTTTCTTT.

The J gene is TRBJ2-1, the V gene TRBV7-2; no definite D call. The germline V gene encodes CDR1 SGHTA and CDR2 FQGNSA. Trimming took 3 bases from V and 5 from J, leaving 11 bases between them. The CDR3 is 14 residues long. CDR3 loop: CASSFSIADNEQFF. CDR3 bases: TGTGCCAGCAGCTTTTCAATCGCGGACAATGAGCAGTTCTTC.

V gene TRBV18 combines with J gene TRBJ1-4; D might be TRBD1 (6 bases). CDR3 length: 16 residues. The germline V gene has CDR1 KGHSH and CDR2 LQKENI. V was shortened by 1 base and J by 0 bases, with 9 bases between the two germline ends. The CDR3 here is CASSPRQGPTNEKLFF. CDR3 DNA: TGTGCCAGCTCACCACGTCAGGGGCCAACTAATGAAAAACTGTTTTTT.

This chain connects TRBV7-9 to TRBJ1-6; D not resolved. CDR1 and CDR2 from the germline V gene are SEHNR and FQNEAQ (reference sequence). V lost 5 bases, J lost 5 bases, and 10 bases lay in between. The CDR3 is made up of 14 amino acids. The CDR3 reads CASSQDGDNSPLHF. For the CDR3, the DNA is TGTGCCAGCAGCCAAGACGGGGATAATTCACCCCTCCACTTT.

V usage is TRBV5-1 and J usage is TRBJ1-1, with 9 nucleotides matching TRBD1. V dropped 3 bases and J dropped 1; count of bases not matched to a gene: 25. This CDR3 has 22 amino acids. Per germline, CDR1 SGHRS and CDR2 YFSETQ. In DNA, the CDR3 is TGCGCCAGCAGCTCCTACTCCGGGACAGGGTCTTTTACATCCATTGCGAACACTGAAGCTTTCTTT. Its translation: CASSSYSGTGSFTSIANTEAFF.

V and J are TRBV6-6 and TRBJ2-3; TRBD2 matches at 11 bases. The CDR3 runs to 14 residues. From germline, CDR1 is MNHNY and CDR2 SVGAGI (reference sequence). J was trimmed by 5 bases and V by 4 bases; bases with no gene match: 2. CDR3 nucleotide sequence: TGTGCCAGCAGTTGGCTAGCGGGGGGAGATACGCAGTATTTT. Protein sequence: CASSWLAGGDTQYF.